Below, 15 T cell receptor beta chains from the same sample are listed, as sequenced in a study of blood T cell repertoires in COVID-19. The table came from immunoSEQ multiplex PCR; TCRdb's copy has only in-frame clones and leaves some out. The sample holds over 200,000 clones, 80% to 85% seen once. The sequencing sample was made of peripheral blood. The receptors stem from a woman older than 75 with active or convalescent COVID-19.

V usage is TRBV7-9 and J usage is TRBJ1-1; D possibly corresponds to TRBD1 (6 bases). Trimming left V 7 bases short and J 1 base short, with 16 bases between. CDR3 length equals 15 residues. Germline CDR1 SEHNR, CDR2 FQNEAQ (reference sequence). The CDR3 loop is CASTHHRAGNTEAFF. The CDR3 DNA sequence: TGTGCCAGCACCCATCACAGGGCCGGGAACACTGAAGCTTTCTTT.

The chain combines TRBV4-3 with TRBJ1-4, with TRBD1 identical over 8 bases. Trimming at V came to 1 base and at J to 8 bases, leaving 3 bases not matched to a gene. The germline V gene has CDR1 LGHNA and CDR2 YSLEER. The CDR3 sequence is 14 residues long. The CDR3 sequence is CASSQVRTGEKLFF. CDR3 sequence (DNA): TGCGCCAGCAGCCAAGTCCGGACAGGGGAAAAACTGTTTTTT.

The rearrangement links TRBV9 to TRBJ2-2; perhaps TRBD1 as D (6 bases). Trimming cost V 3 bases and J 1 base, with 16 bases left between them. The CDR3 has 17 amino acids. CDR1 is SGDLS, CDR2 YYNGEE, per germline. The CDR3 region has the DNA TGTGCCAGCAGCGCACTAGGACAGCCAGTGAACACCGGGGAGCTGTTTTTT. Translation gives CASSALGQPVNTGELFF. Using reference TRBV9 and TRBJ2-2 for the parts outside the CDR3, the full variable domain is DSGVTQTPKHLITATGQRVTLRCSPRSGDLSVYWYQQSLDQGLQFLIQYYNGEERAKGNILERFSAQQFPDLHSELNLSSLELGDSALYFCASSALGQPVNTGELFFGEGSRLTVL.

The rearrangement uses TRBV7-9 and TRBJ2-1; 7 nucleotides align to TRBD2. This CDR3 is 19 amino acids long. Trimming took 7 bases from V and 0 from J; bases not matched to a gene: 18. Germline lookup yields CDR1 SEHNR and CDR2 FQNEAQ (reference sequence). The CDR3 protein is CASTPGLAVLRSSYNEQFF. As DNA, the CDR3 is TGTGCCAGCACCCCGGGGCTAGCGGTTCTCAGGAGCTCCTACAATGAGCAGTTCTTC.

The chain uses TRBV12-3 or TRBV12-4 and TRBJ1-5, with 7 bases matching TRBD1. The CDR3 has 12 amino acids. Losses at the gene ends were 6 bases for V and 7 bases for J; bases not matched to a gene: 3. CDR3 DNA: TGTGCCAGCAGAATGGGACAGCAGCCCCAGCATTTT. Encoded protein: CASRMGQQPQHF.

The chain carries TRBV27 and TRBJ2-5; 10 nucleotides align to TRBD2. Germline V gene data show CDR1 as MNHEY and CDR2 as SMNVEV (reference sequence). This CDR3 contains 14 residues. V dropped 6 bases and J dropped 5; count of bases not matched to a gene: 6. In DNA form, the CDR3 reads TGTGCCAGCAGGTCTAGCGGGAGTGTTGAGACCCAGTACTTC. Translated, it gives CASRSSGSVETQYF.

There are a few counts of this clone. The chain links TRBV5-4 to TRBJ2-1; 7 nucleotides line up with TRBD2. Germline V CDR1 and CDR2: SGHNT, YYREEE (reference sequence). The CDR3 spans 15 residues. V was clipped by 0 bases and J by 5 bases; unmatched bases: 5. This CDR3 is CASSLGSSGHNEQFF. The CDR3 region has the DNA TGTGCCAGCAGCTTGGGGTCTAGCGGACACAATGAGCAGTTCTTC. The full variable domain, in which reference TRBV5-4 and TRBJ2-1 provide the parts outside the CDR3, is ETGVTQSPTHLIKTRGQQVTLRCSSQSGHNTVSWYQQALGQGPQFIFQYYREEENGRGNFPPRFSGLQFPNYSSELNVNALELDDSALYLCASSLGSSGHNEQFFGPGTRLTVL.

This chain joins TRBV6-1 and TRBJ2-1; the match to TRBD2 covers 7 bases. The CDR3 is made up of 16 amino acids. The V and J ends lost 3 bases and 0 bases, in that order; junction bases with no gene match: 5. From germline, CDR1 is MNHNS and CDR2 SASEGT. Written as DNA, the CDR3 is TGTGCCAGCAGTGATTGGGGGGGTAGCTCCTACAATGAGCAGTTCTTC. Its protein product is CASSDWGGSSYNEQFF.

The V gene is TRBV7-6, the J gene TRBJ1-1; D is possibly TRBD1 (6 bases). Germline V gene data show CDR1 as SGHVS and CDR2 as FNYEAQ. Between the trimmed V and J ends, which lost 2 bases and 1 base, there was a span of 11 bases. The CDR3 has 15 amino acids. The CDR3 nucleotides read TGTGCCAGCAGCTTAATCGGGGGGGCGAACACTGAAGCTTTCTTT. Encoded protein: CASSLIGGANTEAFF.

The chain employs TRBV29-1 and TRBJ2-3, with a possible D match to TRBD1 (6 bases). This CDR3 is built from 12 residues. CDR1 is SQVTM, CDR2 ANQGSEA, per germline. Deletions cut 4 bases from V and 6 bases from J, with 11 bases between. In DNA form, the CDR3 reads TGCAGCGTTGGCAGGGGAGCGGATACGCAGTATTTT. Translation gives CSVGRGADTQYF.

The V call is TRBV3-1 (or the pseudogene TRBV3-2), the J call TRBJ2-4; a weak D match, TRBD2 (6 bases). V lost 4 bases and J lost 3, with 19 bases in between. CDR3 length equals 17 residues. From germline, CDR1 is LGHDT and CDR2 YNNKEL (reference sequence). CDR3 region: CASSPPRGSGVKNIQYF. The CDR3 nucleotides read TGTGCCAGCAGCCCCCCTCGGGGGAGTGGCGTCAAAAACATTCAGTACTTC.

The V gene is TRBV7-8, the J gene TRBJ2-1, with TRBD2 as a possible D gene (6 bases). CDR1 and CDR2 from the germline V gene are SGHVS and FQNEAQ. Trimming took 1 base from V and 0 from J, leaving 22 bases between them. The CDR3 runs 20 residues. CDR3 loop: CASSLGGMTLKGSSYNEQFF. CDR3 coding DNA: TGTGCCAGCAGCTTAGGCGGGATGACCCTCAAGGGGAGCTCCTACAATGAGCAGTTCTTC. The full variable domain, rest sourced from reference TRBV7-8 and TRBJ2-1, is GAGVSQSPRYKVAKRGQDVALRCDPISGHVSLFWYQQALGQGPEFLTYFQNEAQLDKSGLPSDRFFAERPEGSVSTLKIQRTQQEDSAVYLCASSLGGMTLKGSSYNEQFFGPGTRLTVL.

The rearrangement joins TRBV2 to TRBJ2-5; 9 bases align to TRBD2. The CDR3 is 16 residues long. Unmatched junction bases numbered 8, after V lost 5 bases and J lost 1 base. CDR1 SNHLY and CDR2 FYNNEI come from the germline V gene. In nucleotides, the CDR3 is TGTGCCAGCAGTTCGATGACTAGCGGAGCCCAAGAGACCCAGTACTTC. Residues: CASSSMTSGAQETQYF.

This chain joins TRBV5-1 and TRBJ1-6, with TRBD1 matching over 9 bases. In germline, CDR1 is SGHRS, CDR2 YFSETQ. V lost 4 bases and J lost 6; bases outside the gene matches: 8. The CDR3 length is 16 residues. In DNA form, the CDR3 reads TGCGCCAGCAGCCGACAGACAGGGGGAACTAATTCACCCCTCCACTTT. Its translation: CASSRQTGGTNSPLHF.

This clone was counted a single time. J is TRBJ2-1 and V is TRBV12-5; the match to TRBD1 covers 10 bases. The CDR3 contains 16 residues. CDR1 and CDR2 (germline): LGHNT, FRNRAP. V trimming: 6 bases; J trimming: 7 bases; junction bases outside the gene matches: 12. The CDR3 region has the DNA TGTGCTAGTGGGGACCCAGGGGACAGGGGTGTAAATGAGCAGTTCTTC. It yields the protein CASGDPGDRGVNEQFF.